The 32 T cell receptor beta chains listed next were all sequenced from one sample in a study of T cells in Graves' hyperthyroidism and ophthalmopathy. TCR beta CDR3 sequences were amplified from RNA transcripts. During a first-round RT-PCR of the TCR CDR3, the HTBI primer set was used. TCRdb re-called the multiplex PCR reads through MiXCR, storing one row per CDR3 protein. This sample yields a few hundred thousand distinct CDR3 sequences, of which approximately 15% are seen a single time; 34% belongs to the top ten. The sample taken for sequencing was blood. These receptors all stem from a woman aged 40 to 50 with Graves' ophthalmopathy.

The table lists this clonotype with a few counts. The gene calls are TRBV19 and TRBJ2-1, with 8 bases aligning to TRBD2. The length of the CDR3 is 15 residues. Trimming cost V 3 bases and J 6 bases; bases outside gene matches: 7. Germline CDR1 reads LNHDA; CDR2 reads SQIVND (reference sequence). DNA for the CDR3: TGTGCCAGTAGTATTCAAGCGGGGGCCTCCAATGAGCAGTTCTTC. It encodes CASSIQAGASNEQFF.

This clonotype was observed a handful of times. This chain uses TRBV3-1 with TRBJ2-2; D perhaps matches TRBD2 (5 bases). V lost 2 bases, J lost 4 bases, and 11 bases lay in between. The CDR3 contains 15 residues. CDR1 LGHDT and CDR2 YNNKEL come from the germline V gene (reference sequence). This CDR3 is CASSQQLGSTGELFF. DNA of the CDR3: TGTGCCAGCAGCCAACAACTAGGGAGCACCGGGGAGCTGTTTTTT.

This clonotype appeared many times. The CDR3 nucleotides are TGTGCCAGCAGTTCACCCGCACGGGACTTTTCTGGGGAGACCCAGTACTTC. It specifies CASSSPARDFSGETQYF. This chain connects TRBV28 to TRBJ2-5, with D maybe TRBD2 (6 bases). With 4 bases removed from V and 5 bases from J, the gap between germline ends came to 23 bases. The CDR3 runs to 17 residues. Per the germline V gene, CDR1 is MDHEN and CDR2 is SYDVKM.

This clonotype has a count of ten or more. This chain connects TRBV27 to TRBJ2-7, with 14 nucleotides matching TRBD2. CDR3 length: 15 residues. V dropped 6 bases and J dropped 6; count of bases not matched to a gene: 7. Per germline, CDR1 MNHEY and CDR2 SMNVEV (reference sequence). The CDR3 DNA follows: TGTGCCAGCAGCTTGGGGACTAGCGGGAGTGGCGAGCAGTACTTC. Its protein product is CASSLGTSGSGEQYF.

This clonotype came up a few times. CDR3 protein: CASSYLGGGGEQYF. The CDR3 nucleotides are TGTGCCAGCAGTTACCTGGGAGGGGGGGGCGAGCAGTACTTC. The chain is built from TRBV6-6 and TRBJ2-7; a possible D gene is TRBD2 (7 bases). The germline V gene has CDR1 MNHNY and CDR2 SVGAGI (reference sequence). The CDR3 spans 14 residues. Deletions cut 2 bases from V and 6 bases from J, with 14 bases between.

The rearrangement uses TRBV24-1 and TRBJ2-7, with 8 bases lining up with TRBD2. CDR1 and CDR2 from the germline V gene are KGHDR and SFDVKD. The CDR3 is made up of 16 amino acids. V shed 2 bases, J shed 3 bases, and the junction held 8 bases outside the gene matches. CDR3 nucleotides: TGTGCCACCAGTGATTCAAGCGGGAGTGCCGACTACGAGCAGTACTTC. Translating gives CATSDSSGSADYEQYF.

V usage is TRBV5-8 and J usage is TRBJ2-3; no clear D. CDR1 and CDR2 (germline): SGHTS, YDEGEE. V shed 1 base and J shed 5 bases, with 5 bases lying between them. The CDR3 loop spans 12 amino acids. CDR3 sequence reads: CASSLMEDTQYF. DNA for the CDR3: TGTGCCAGCAGCTTGATGGAAGATACGCAGTATTTT.

This clonotype was seen many times. This chain connects TRBV10-3 to TRBJ1-1; D is unclear. This CDR3 is built from 13 residues. Trimming took off 2 bases at V and 7 bases at J, with 11 bases between the two ends. Per germline, CDR1 ENHRY and CDR2 SYGVKD. CDR3 sequence (DNA): TGTGCCATCAGTGAGCCGATGGAGCTTGAAGCTTTCTTT. This translates into CAISEPMELEAFF.

This clonotype was seen a handful of times. The V and J genes are TRBV20-1 and TRBJ1-6; TRBD1 matches 10 bases. CDR1 and CDR2 (germline): DFQATT, SNEGSKA (reference sequence). The length of the CDR3 is 13 residues. For the CDR3, the DNA is TGCAGGGGGGCGGGACAGGGGCCTTCACCCCTCCACTTT. It is translated as CRGAGQGPSPLHF.

The table lists this clonotype with many counts. This chain links TRBV6-1 with TRBJ1-4; no clear D. The CDR3 totals 14 residues. Germline-derived CDR1 and CDR2 are MNHNS and SASEGT. The ends were cut back, 4 bases at V and 4 bases at J, with 10 bases in the middle. The CDR3 loop reads CASSVLYSNEKLFF. CDR3 DNA: TGTGCCAGCAGTGTCCTCTATAGTAATGAAAAACTGTTTTTT.

This clonotype was detected many times. This chain joins TRBV28 and TRBJ2-2; D is unclear. Trimming cost V 5 bases and J 7 bases, with 8 bases left between them. CDR1 MDHEN and CDR2 SYDVKM come from the germline V gene. This CDR3 has 12 amino acids. The CDR3 region has the DNA TGTGCCAGCAGTACTCACCACGGGGAGCTGTTTTTT. Amino acid sequence: CASSTHHGELFF.

The chain uses TRBV6-1 and TRBJ1-6; 8 bases map to TRBD1. The germline V gene encodes CDR1 MNHNS and CDR2 SASEGT. The length of the CDR3 is 15 residues. The V segment lost 6 bases and the J segment 7 bases; nucleotides outside the gene matches: 8. The CDR3 sequence is CASRPGTGKNSPLHF. DNA for the CDR3: TGTGCCAGCAGACCCGGGACAGGAAAAAATTCACCCCTCCACTTT.

The rearrangement uses TRBV27 and TRBJ2-3; 11 nucleotides align to TRBD2. Germline-derived CDR1 and CDR2 are MNHEY and SMNVEV (reference sequence). This CDR3 spans 15 amino acids. V shed 6 bases, J shed 1 base, and the junction held 3 bases outside the gene matches. The CDR3 nucleotides are TGTGCCAGCAGGGGACTAGCGGAGGGCACAGATACGCAGTATTTT. It encodes CASRGLAEGTDTQYF.

This chain links TRBV29-1 with TRBJ2-1, with TRBD1 identical over 9 bases. Trimming removed 6 bases from V and 12 bases from J; junction bases left unmatched: 12. The V gene's germline CDR1 is SQVTM and CDR2 ANQGSEA. The CDR3 is 13 amino acids. The CDR3 DNA reads as TGCAGCGTCCTGTCCCGGGACAGGGATGGGCAGTTCTTC. This codes for CSVLSRDRDGQFF.

This clonotype was observed many times. V usage is TRBV6-1 and J usage is TRBJ1-2, with D possibly TRBD1 on 6 matching bases. The germline V and J ends were trimmed by 6 bases and 4 bases, with 18 bases remaining between them. This CDR3 has 15 amino acids. The V gene's germline CDR1 is MNHNS and CDR2 SASEGT. The CDR3 DNA follows: TGTGCCAGCAGAGATCCAGGGGCTCTGGGCTATGGCTACACCTTC. As protein: CASRDPGALGYGYTF.

In this sample, this clonotype turned up a few times. The V and J genes are TRBV20-1 and TRBJ2-1, with 12 bases lining up with TRBD2. This CDR3 spans 15 amino acids. Germline loops: CDR1 DFQATT, CDR2 SNEGSKA (reference sequence). The junction had 1 base not matched to a gene; V was cut back by 3 bases and J by 1 base. The CDR3 loop reads CSASTSGGSYNEQFF. The CDR3 DNA reads as TGCAGTGCTAGTACTAGCGGGGGGTCCTACAATGAGCAGTTCTTC.

This clonotype was counted only a few times. This chain links TRBV20-1 with TRBJ1-5; perhaps TRBD1 as D (5 bases). Germline V gives CDR1 DFQATT, CDR2 SNEGSKA (reference sequence). This CDR3 spans 19 amino acids. The V end was cut by 0 bases, the J end by 1 base, with 22 bases between. For the CDR3, the DNA is TGCAGTGCTAGAGATAGTCGGAGGGGAGGGTTAACGAGCAATCAGCCCCAGCATTTT. Its protein product is CSARDSRRGGLTSNQPQHF.

This clonotype came up many times. The rearrangement uses TRBV12-3 or TRBV12-4 and TRBJ1-2; D is undetermined. Trimming stripped 7 bases from V and 2 bases from J, with 17 bases between. The CDR3 extends over 15 amino acids. The DNA of the CDR3 is TGTGCCAGCACCTCACCACGGCGGCCGAACTATGGCTACACCTTC. Translation gives CASTSPRRPNYGYTF.

This clonotype was detected ten times or more. The rearrangement uses TRBV2 and TRBJ2-5; 10 nucleotides align to TRBD2. The CDR3 has 15 amino acids. V dropped 7 bases and J dropped 4; count of bases not matched to a gene: 9. CDR1 and CDR2 from the germline V gene are SNHLY and FYNNEI. In DNA form, the CDR3 reads TGTGCCAGCATAGAGCGGGAGGGGGGGAGAGAGACCCAGTACTTC. Protein: CASIEREGGRETQYF.

This clonotype was found many times. V and J are TRBV7-9 and TRBJ2-7, with TRBD2 identical over 10 bases. The CDR3 length is 14 residues. The germline CDR1 and CDR2 sequences are SEHNR and FQNEAQ (reference sequence). Unmatched junction bases numbered 0, after V lost 3 bases and J lost 1 base. The CDR3 spells CASSLGLASYEQYF. Here the CDR3 DNA reads TGTGCCAGCAGCTTGGGACTAGCGTCCTACGAGCAGTACTTC.

This clonotype was recorded a few times. The chain is built from TRBV5-1 and TRBJ2-5, with 14 bases that match TRBD2. This CDR3 is 16 amino acids long. Germline V gene lookup returns CDR1 SGHRS and CDR2 YFSETQ. V shed 2 bases, J shed 4 bases, and the junction held 4 bases outside the gene matches. CDR3 bases: TGCGCCAGCAGCTTCACCGGGACTAGCGGGGGAGAGACCCAGTACTTC. Protein: CASSFTGTSGGETQYF.

Ten or more counts support this clonotype. The rearrangement uses TRBV12-3 or TRBV12-4 and TRBJ2-3; D is possibly TRBD2 (7 bases). V was pared by 7 bases and J by 2 bases, with 13 bases between. The CDR3 covers 14 residues. Written as DNA, the CDR3 is TGTGCCAGCAAGGGGGGGCGGCACACAGATACGCAGTATTTT. This encodes CASKGGRHTDTQYF.

The CDR3 DNA is TGTGCCATCAGCCCGGTTTTGGGAGGAAATTCACCCCTCCACTTT. Encoded protein: CAISPVLGGNSPLHF. The V call is TRBV10-3, the J call TRBJ1-6, with D uncertain. The V gene's germline CDR1 is ENHRY and CDR2 SYGVKD. Between the trimmed V and J ends, which lost 6 bases and 7 bases, there was a span of 16 bases. The CDR3 extends over 15 amino acids.

This clonotype was seen a handful of times. The rearrangement uses TRBV27 and TRBJ2-7; D unresolved. The CDR3 consists of 14 residues. The V end lost 0 bases, the J end lost 0 bases, and 6 bases lay between the germline ends. Germline V CDR1 and CDR2: MNHEY, SMNVEV (reference sequence). The chain's CDR3 is CASSLSGASYEQYF. In DNA form, the CDR3 reads TGTGCCAGCAGTTTATCGGGCGCCTCCTACGAGCAGTACTTC.

This clonotype was detected ten times or more. The chain links TRBV6-1 to TRBJ1-1; D not certain. Germline loops: CDR1 MNHNS, CDR2 SASEGT. Between the trimmed V and J ends, which lost 6 bases and 0 bases, there was a span of 11 bases. The CDR3 runs to 14 residues. DNA for the CDR3: TGTGCCAGCAGACGGGAGGGTATGAACACTGAAGCTTTCTTT. Its protein product is CASRREGMNTEAFF.

At least ten counts were recorded for this clonotype. The chain recombines TRBV24-1 with TRBJ2-3; 8 bases line up with TRBD2. CDR3 length equals 17 residues. V lost 2 bases to trimming and J lost 2 bases; unmatched junction nucleotides: 8. The germline gives CDR1 KGHDR, CDR2 SFDVKD. The DNA of the CDR3 is TGTGCCACCAGTGATTCGGTCGAGCGGGGGAACACAGATACGCAGTATTTT. Translated, it gives CATSDSVERGNTDTQYF.

This clonotype was detected many times. The chain links TRBV6-1 to TRBJ1-5; D is uncertain. Trimming removed 4 bases at V and 6 bases at J, with 7 bases between. The CDR3 is made up of 12 amino acids. The V gene's germline CDR1 is MNHNS and CDR2 SASEGT. CDR3 residues: CASSVNSQPQHF. DNA for the CDR3: TGTGCCAGCAGTGTTAACAGTCAGCCCCAGCATTTT.

This clonotype was counted many times. The CDR3 loop reads CAISESGGTYEQYF. In nucleotides, the CDR3 is TGTGCCATCAGTGAGTCTGGAGGAACCTACGAGCAGTACTTC. V usage is TRBV10-3 and J usage is TRBJ2-7; D perhaps matches TRBD2 (5 bases). The V and J ends lost 0 bases and 2 bases respectively, with 8 bases between them. The germline gives CDR1 ENHRY, CDR2 SYGVKD. This CDR3 region has 14 residues.

In its sample, this clonotype was seen many times. This rearrangement joins TRBV28 to TRBJ2-2; D is possibly TRBD1 (6 bases). The CDR3 has 14 amino acids. Germline loops: CDR1 MDHEN, CDR2 SYDVKM. V was trimmed by 8 bases and J by 5 bases, leaving 15 bases between them. CDR3 sequence: CASLQGSRTGELFF. Here the CDR3 DNA reads TGTGCCAGCTTGCAGGGGTCGCGGACCGGGGAGCTGTTTTTT.

This clonotype was counted at least ten times. V and J are TRBV20-1 and TRBJ2-7, with 9 bases identical to TRBD2. After removal of 3 bases from V and 6 bases from J, the junction contained 6 bases not matched to a gene. Per germline, CDR1 DFQATT and CDR2 SNEGSKA (reference sequence). This CDR3 region has 13 residues. CDR3 region: CSASWRGGREQYF. Here the CDR3 DNA reads TGCAGTGCTAGCTGGCGGGGGGGCCGCGAGCAGTACTTC.

The sample holds many counts of this clonotype. The rearrangement links TRBV10-3 to TRBJ2-1; D is ambiguous. The V gene's germline CDR1 is ENHRY and CDR2 SYGVKD. The CDR3 length is 14 residues. V lost 2 bases and J 4 bases, leaving 9 bases between the germline ends. CDR3 sequence: CAISEPSGYNEQFF. CDR3 DNA: TGTGCCATCAGTGAGCCTAGTGGGTACAATGAGCAGTTCTTC.

On this clonotype: One base away lies a much larger clone, so this may be a sequencing read error. The J gene is TRBJ2-1, the V gene TRBV28; 11 nucleotides agree with TRBD2. V shed 6 bases and J 9 bases; nucleotides not matched to a gene: 7. The CDR3 loop spans 14 amino acids. Germline V gives CDR1 MDHEN, CDR2 SYDVKM. The CDR3 coding sequence is TGTGCCAGCAGCCTAGCGGGAGGCCTCGGTGAGCAGTTCTTC. Translating it yields CASSLAGGLGEQFF.